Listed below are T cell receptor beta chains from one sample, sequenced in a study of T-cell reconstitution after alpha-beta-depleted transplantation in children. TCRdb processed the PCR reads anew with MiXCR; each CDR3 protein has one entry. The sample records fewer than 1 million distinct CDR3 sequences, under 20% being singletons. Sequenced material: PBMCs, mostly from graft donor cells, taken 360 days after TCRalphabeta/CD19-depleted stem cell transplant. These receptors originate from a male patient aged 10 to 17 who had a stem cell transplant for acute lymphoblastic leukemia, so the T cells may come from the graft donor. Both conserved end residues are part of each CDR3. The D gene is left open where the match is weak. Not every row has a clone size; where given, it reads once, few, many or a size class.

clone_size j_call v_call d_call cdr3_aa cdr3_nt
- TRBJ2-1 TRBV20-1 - CSARGPIFRQSSYNEQFF TGCAGTGCTAGAGGACCGATCTTTCGACAGAGCTCCTACAATGAGCAGTTCTTC
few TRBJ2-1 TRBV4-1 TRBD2 CASSQGLALYNEQFF TGCGCCAGCAGCCAGGGACTAGCGCTTTACAATGAGCAGTTCTTC
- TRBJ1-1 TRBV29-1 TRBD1 CSARGTNTEAFF TGCAGCGCCAGGGGGACGAACACTGAAGCTTTCTTT
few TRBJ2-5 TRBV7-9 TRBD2 CASSLVWASGVQETQYF TGTGCCAGCAGCTTAGTGTGGGCTAGCGGGGTCCAAGAGACCCAGTACTTC
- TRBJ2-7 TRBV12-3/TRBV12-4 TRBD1 CASSFMRTGGNHEQYF TGTGCCAGCAGTTTTATGAGGACAGGGGGCAACCACGAGCAGTACTTC
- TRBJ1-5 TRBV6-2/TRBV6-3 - CASSQQSRNQPQHF TGTGCCAGCAGCCAACAATCCCGAAATCAGCCCCAGCATTTT
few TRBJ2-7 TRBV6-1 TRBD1 CASSEVTGTGGSEQYF TGTGCCAGCAGTGAAGTCACCGGGACAGGGGGCAGCGAGCAGTACTTC
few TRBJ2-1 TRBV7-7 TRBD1 CASSRGPGQGTNEQFF TGTGCCAGCAGCCGAGGACCGGGACAGGGTACGAATGAGCAGTTCTTC
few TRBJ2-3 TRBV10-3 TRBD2 CAISGAGGPSTDTQYF TGTGCCATCAGTGGAGCGGGAGGGCCTAGCACAGATACGCAGTATTTT
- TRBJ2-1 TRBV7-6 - CASSNPYRRRGAGNEQFF TGTGCCAGCAGTAACCCTTATCGGCGGAGGGGGGCCGGGAATGAGCAGTTCTTC
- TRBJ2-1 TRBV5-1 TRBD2 CASSLAGTSGSYSWDEQFF TGCGCCAGCAGCTTGGCCGGGACTAGCGGGAGTTATAGTTGGGATGAGCAGTTCTTC
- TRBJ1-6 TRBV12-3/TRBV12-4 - CASSLRRRAKGTLHF TGTGCCAGCAGTTTAAGGCGGCGAGCCAAAGGAACCCTCCACTTT
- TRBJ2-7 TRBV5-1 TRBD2 CASSSGLGLHEQYF TGCGCCAGCAGCTCGGGACTAGGATTGCACGAGCAGTACTTC
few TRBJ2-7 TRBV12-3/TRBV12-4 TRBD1 CASSPLSTGHYEQYF TGTGCCAGCAGCCCCCTCTCGACAGGGCACTACGAGCAGTACTTC
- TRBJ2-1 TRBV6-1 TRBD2 CASSEDPWGLAGDNEQFF TGTGCCAGCAGTGAAGATCCTTGGGGACTAGCGGGAGATAATGAGCAGTTCTTC
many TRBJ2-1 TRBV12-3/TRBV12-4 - CASSLGTIYNEQFF TGTGCCAGCAGTTTAGGGACTATCTACAATGAGCAGTTCTTC
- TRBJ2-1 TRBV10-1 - CAITGQQENEQFF TGCGCCATCACCGGGCAACAGGAGAATGAGCAGTTCTTC
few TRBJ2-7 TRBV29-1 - CSVQGRQGTYEQYF TGCAGCGTTCAGGGGCGGCAGGGCACCTACGAGCAGTACTTC
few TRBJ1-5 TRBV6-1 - CASTTGGSNQPQHF TGTGCCAGCACCACCGGGGGGAGCAATCAGCCCCAGCATTTT
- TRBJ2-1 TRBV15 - CATSQGSYNEQFF TGTGCCACCAGCCAGGGCTCCTACAATGAGCAGTTCTTC
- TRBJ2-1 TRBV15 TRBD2 CATSRDRGGRTSYNEQFF TGTGCCACCAGCAGAGATCGAGGCGGGAGGACCTCCTACAATGAGCAGTTCTTC
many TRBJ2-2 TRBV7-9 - CASSSPGHLNTGELFF TGTGCCAGCAGCTCGCCGGGACACCTGAACACCGGGGAGCTGTTTTTT
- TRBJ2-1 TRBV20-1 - CSARDFGPSSYNEQFF TGCAGTGCTAGAGATTTTGGGCCGAGCTCCTACAATGAGCAGTTCTTC
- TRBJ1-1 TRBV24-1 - CATSGAGGNTEAFF TGTGCCACCAGTGGCGCAGGTGGGAACACTGAAGCTTTCTTT
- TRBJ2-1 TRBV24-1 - CATSRPGTRYNEQFF TGTGCCACCAGTCGCCCCGGGACACGCTACAATGAGCAGTTCTTC
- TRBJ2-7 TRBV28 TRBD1 CASSSAGTGHEQYF TGTGCCAGCAGTTCAGCAGGGACAGGGCACGAGCAGTACTTC
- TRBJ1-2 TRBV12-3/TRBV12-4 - CASSLRGGDNYGYTF TGTGCCAGCAGTTTAAGGGGGGGTGATAACTATGGCTACACCTTC
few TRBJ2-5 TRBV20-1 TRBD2 CSARGVLAGDSQETQYF TGCAGTGCTAGAGGAGTACTAGCGGGGGACTCCCAAGAGACCCAGTACTTC
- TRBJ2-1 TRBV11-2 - CASSSQASEQFF TGTGCCAGCAGTTCCCAAGCTAGTGAGCAGTTCTTC
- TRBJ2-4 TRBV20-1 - CSALTSVNRIQYF TGCAGTGCCCTAACCTCAGTCAATCGGATTCAGTACTTC
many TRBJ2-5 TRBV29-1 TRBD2 CSVGEGLATQYF TGCAGCGTTGGGGAGGGCTTGGCGACCCAGTACTTC
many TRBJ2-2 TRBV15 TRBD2 CATSRDRLAANTGELFF TGTGCCACCAGCAGAGATCGCCTAGCGGCGAACACCGGGGAGCTGTTTTTT
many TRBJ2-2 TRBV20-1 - CSCVGSGELFF TGCAGTTGTGTGGGGTCCGGGGAGCTGTTTTTT
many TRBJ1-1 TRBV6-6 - CASSLFMNTEAFF TGTGCCAGCAGCCTCTTTATGAACACTGAAGCTTTCTTT
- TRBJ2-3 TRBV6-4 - CASSDPSDTQYF TGTGCCAGCAGTGACCCCTCAGATACGCAGTATTTT
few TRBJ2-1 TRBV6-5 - CASSYPGWGEQFF TGTGCCAGCAGTTACCCCGGTTGGGGAGAGCAGTTCTTC
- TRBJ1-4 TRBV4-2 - CASSPRTGGTNEKLFF TGTGCCAGCAGCCCAAGAACCGGGGGAACTAATGAAAAACTGTTTTTT
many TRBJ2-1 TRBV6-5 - CASSYYGKLEQFF TGTGCCAGCAGTTACTATGGCAAACTTGAGCAGTTCTTC
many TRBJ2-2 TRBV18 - CASSPRDTGELFF TGTGCCAGCTCACCTAGGGACACCGGGGAGCTGTTTTTT
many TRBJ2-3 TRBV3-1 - CASRGNTDTQYF TGTGCCAGCAGGGGAAACACAGATACGCAGTATTTT
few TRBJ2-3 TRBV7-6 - CASSLAWGSDRTDTQYF TGTGCCAGCAGCTTAGCGTGGGGTTCAGACAGGACAGATACGCAGTATTTT